This T cell receptor beta chain was captured by sequencing in a study of shared clonotypes between healthy human individuals. Study details: Each donor's CD4 naive and CD4 memory cells filled three plates apiece, CD8 naive two, and CD8 memory one.

Study results and caveats: Apart from blood, nothing was sampled; tissue repertoires likely differ. Rarefaction exposed incomplete sorted-subset sequencing despite large depth.

To note about this clone: Antigen: not known.

Every contributor of samples was a Caucasian grown-up residing in Nashville, Tennessee. Using immunoSEQ multiplex PCR, the repertoire was profiled, and TCRdb retains in-frame clones only, with some absent. Seen here are about 1.4 million clones, around 95% observed once, and the top ten hold about 1%. The CDR3 totals 13 residues. The germline V and J ends were trimmed by 3 bases and 7 bases, with 9 bases remaining between them. Looked up from germline, CDR1 is KGHSH and CDR2 is LQKENI. The origin of this receptor is a man younger than 45 in good health. Sequencing used naive CD4+ T cells sorted from blood. Stated subset: CD45RA+ positively selected. This chain joins TRBV18 and TRBJ2-2, with D unresolved. In nucleotides, the CDR3 is TGTGCCAGCTCACCGACGACGGGCGGGGAGCTGTTTTTT. Protein: CASSPTTGGELFF.